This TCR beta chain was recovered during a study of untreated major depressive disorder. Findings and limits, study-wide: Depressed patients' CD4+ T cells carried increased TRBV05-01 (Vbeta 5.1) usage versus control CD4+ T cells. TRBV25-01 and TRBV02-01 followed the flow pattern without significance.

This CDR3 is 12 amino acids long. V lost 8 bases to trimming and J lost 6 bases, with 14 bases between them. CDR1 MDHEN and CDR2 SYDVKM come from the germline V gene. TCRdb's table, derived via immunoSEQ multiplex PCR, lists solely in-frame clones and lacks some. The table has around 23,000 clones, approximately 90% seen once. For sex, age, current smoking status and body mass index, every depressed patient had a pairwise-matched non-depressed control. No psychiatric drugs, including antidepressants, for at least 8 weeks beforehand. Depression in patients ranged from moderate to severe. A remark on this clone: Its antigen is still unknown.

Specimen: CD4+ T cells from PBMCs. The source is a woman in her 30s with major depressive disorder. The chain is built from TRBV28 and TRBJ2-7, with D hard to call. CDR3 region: CASVGHLREQYF. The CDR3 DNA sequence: TGTGCCAGCGTTGGCCACCTACGCGAGCAGTACTTC.